Listed here are 27 T cell receptor beta chains from one sample, sequenced in a study of blood T cell repertoires in COVID-19. The table came from immunoSEQ multiplex PCR; TCRdb's copy has only in-frame clones and leaves some out. The sample consists of over 150,000 clones, roughly 89% of them appearing once. The sample was peripheral blood. The source is a woman in her 70s with COVID-19, enrolled during active disease.

The CDR3 bases are TGTGCCAGCACCCAGGACAGGGCGGCAGAGACCCAGTACTTC. It codes for CASTQDRAAETQYF. The rearrangement joins TRBV2 to TRBJ2-5; 8 bases match TRBD1. V shed 7 bases and J 4 bases; nucleotides not matched to a gene: 8. CDR1 and CDR2 (germline): SNHLY, FYNNEI. This CDR3 is built from 14 residues. Complete variable domain (other parts from reference TRBV2 and TRBJ2-5): EPEVTQTPSHQVTQMGQEVILRCVPISNHLYFYWYRQILGQKVEFLVSFYNNEISEKSEIFDDQFSVERPDGSNFTLKIRSTKLEDSAMYFCASTQDRAAETQYFGPGTRLLVL.

The genes are TRBV15 and TRBJ2-3; D is ambiguous. V dropped 1 base and J dropped 10 bases, with 9 bases sitting between them. CDR3 length: 12 amino acids. Germline CDR1 reads LNHNV; CDR2 reads YYDKDF (reference sequence). The CDR3 sequence is CATSRVEQPQYF. The CDR3 bases are TGTGCCACCAGCAGAGTGGAGCAACCGCAGTATTTT.

This chain joins TRBV28 and TRBJ1-2, with TRBD1 matching over 7 bases. The CDR3 is made up of 13 amino acids. J gave up 2 bases and V 4 bases, and 1 base lay outside the gene matches. Germline assignment: CDR1 MDHEN and CDR2 SYDVKM. CDR3 DNA sequence: TGTGCCAGCAGTTACAGGGGAAACTATGGCTACACCTTC. This gives the protein CASSYRGNYGYTF.

This sequence joins TRBV6-6 and TRBJ1-4; no clear D. CDR1 MNHNY and CDR2 SVGAGI come from the germline V gene (reference sequence). The V gene lost 5 bases and the J gene lost 4 bases, with 11 bases spanning the gap. The CDR3 totals 14 residues. The CDR3 DNA follows: TGTGCCAGCAGTGCCTCTATCCATAATGAAAAACTGTTTTTT. Amino acid sequence: CASSASIHNEKLFF.

The chain is built from TRBV6-4 and TRBJ2-1, with 8 positions matching TRBD2. CDR1 MRHNA and CDR2 SNTAGT come from the germline V gene. The CDR3 spans 16 residues. The ends lost 4 bases at V and 9 bases at J; junction bases unmatched: 14. Written as DNA, the CDR3 is TGTGCCAGCAGTGTTGGTAGCAGCGGGAGACTTATTGAGCAGTTCTTC. Translation gives CASSVGSSGRLIEQFF.

The CDR3 nucleotides are TGTGCCAGCAGCTCCACAGGGAACTATGGCTACACCTTC. It yields the protein CASSSTGNYGYTF. V usage is TRBV7-3 and J usage is TRBJ1-2, with a tentative D call TRBD1 (6 bases). Germline CDR1 and CDR2: SGHTA and FQGTGA. The ends were cut back, 4 bases at V and 2 bases at J, with 8 bases in the middle. This CDR3 has 13 amino acids.

This chain connects TRBV9 to TRBJ2-5, with TRBD1 identical over 9 bases. The CDR3 is 16 amino acids. The J segment lost 5 bases and the V segment lost 4 bases, leaving 12 bases of the junction unmatched. Germline V gene sequence: CDR1 SGDLS, CDR2 YYNGEE. CDR3 sequence reads: CASSPTHTGGGETQYF. The CDR3 DNA follows: TGTGCCAGCAGCCCCACTCATACAGGGGGCGGGGAGACCCAGTACTTC.

This clone was seen once. V gene TRBV11-3 combines with J gene TRBJ2-7, with TRBD1 matching over 7 bases. Germline loops: CDR1 SGHNT, CDR2 YENEEA. The CDR3 consists of 14 residues. The V segment lost 2 bases and the J segment 6 bases; nucleotides outside the gene matches: 7. CDR3 coding DNA: TGTGCCAGCAGCTTAACGAATTCAGGGGGCGAGCAGTACTTC. Residues: CASSLTNSGGEQYF.

This chain connects TRBV11-3 to TRBJ1-1; no definite D call. The germline V gene has CDR1 SGHNT and CDR2 YENEEA. V gave up 4 bases and J gave up 4 bases, with 10 bases separating them. The CDR3 has 13 residues. The CDR3: CASSSRRTTEAFF. In DNA, the CDR3 is TGTGCCAGCAGCTCACGGAGAACCACTGAAGCTTTCTTT.

The chain joins TRBV18 to TRBJ1-6, with D tentatively TRBD1 (6 bases). The length of the CDR3 is 15 residues. The ends were cut back, 3 bases at V and 7 bases at J, with 13 bases in the middle. CDR1 is KGHSH and CDR2 is LQKENI in the germline V gene. The CDR3 loop is CASSPTGNENSPLHF. The DNA of the CDR3 is TGTGCCAGCTCACCCACAGGGAACGAGAATTCACCCCTCCACTTT.

The chain couples TRBV13 to TRBJ2-7, with D unresolved. Per germline, CDR1 PRHDT and CDR2 FYEKMQ (reference sequence). CDR3 length: 12 residues. The V and J ends lost 3 bases and 1 base respectively, with 4 bases between them. CDR3 protein: CASSLASYEQYF. The CDR3 DNA follows: TGTGCCAGCAGCTTGGCTTCCTACGAGCAGTACTTC.

V gene TRBV11-2 combines with J gene TRBJ2-7, with 14 positions matching TRBD2. V lost 5 bases and J lost 7; bases outside the gene matches: 16. Germline V gene sequence: CDR1 SGHAT, CDR2 FQNNGV. The CDR3 is 18 residues long. This chain's CDR3 is CASSPTTSGRALIQEQYF. The CDR3 DNA is TGTGCCAGCAGCCCTACGACTAGCGGGAGGGCCTTGATACAAGAGCAGTACTTC.

This clone was recorded at least ten times. The V and J genes are TRBV25-1 and TRBJ1-5, with TRBD1 matching 9 bases. Germline assignment: CDR1 MGHDK and CDR2 SYGVNS. The V and J ends lost 2 bases and 2 bases, in that order; junction bases with no gene match: 10. The CDR3 has 18 amino acids. The CDR3 sequence: CASSERPGTGSGNQPQHF. In DNA, the CDR3 is TGTGCCAGCAGTGAACGTCCCGGGACAGGGTCAGGCAATCAGCCCCAGCATTTT.

The rearrangement uses TRBV24-1 and TRBJ1-2; D unresolved. CDR1 KGHDR and CDR2 SFDVKD come from the germline V gene. CDR3 length: 13 residues. V shed 3 bases and J shed 7 bases, with 11 bases lying between them. The CDR3 DNA follows: TGTGCCACCAGTGATGAGGTTTTCGGTGGCTACACCTTC. Its protein product is CATSDEVFGGYTF.

The CDR3 bases are TGTGCCAGCAGCCCAAGGCCCCCGGGGGAGCAGTACTTC. It translates to CASSPRPPGEQYF. This chain uses TRBV3-1 (or the pseudogene TRBV3-2) with TRBJ2-7; perhaps TRBD2 as D (5 bases). V lost 4 bases to trimming and J lost 7 bases, with 14 bases between them. The CDR3 has 13 residues. The germline V gene has CDR1 LGHDT and CDR2 YNNKEL (reference sequence).

The V gene is TRBV5-6, the J gene TRBJ2-1; 9 positions agree with TRBD2. Germline-derived CDR1 and CDR2 are SGHDT and YYEEEE. The CDR3 has 16 amino acids. Losses at the gene ends were 4 bases for V and 1 base for J; bases not matched to a gene: 6. CDR3 in DNA: TGTGCCAGCAGCATATCTAGCGGGATATCCTACAATGAGCAGTTCTTC. It specifies CASSISSGISYNEQFF.

The chain combines TRBV5-1 with TRBJ1-2; a weak D match, TRBD1 (6 bases). CDR1 and CDR2 from the germline V gene are SGHRS and YFSETQ. V lost 7 bases and J 7 bases, leaving 23 bases between the germline ends. This CDR3 is built from 15 residues. The CDR3 spells CASSPAGGDVGGYTF. The CDR3 DNA follows: TGCGCCAGCTCCCCTGCGGGGGGCGATGTTGGTGGCTACACCTTC.

The rearrangement uses TRBV30 and TRBJ1-6; a possible D gene is TRBD1 (5 bases). The ends were cut back, 3 bases at V and 4 bases at J, with 7 bases in the middle. The CDR3 covers 13 residues. Germline CDR1 and CDR2: GTSNPN and SVGIG (reference sequence). CDR3 sequence (DNA): TGTGCCTGGAGGGACAATTATAATTCACCCCTCCACTTT. This gives the protein CAWRDNYNSPLHF.

The chain joins TRBV24-1 to TRBJ2-3, with 8 bases fitting TRBD2. Germline V gene sequence: CDR1 KGHDR, CDR2 SFDVKD. There are 15 residues in the CDR3. Unmatched junction bases numbered 5, after V lost 3 bases and J lost 4 bases. CDR3 in amino acids: CATSDSGRGSDTQYF. For the CDR3, the DNA is TGTGCCACCAGTGATAGCGGGAGAGGGTCAGATACGCAGTATTTT.

The chain employs TRBV5-8 and TRBJ2-7, with D perhaps matching TRBD2 (5 bases). The V gene lost 2 bases and the J gene lost 4 bases, with 13 bases spanning the gap. Germline CDR1 reads SGHTS; CDR2 reads YDEGEE. The CDR3 extends over 14 amino acids. The CDR3 region has the DNA TGTGCCAGCAGCTTAAGTAGCGATCGGTACGAGCAGTACTTC. As protein: CASSLSSDRYEQYF.

V usage is TRBV19 and J usage is TRBJ1-4; 7 bases are shared with TRBD1. The CDR3 has 14 amino acids. Germline CDR1 LNHDA, CDR2 SQIVND (reference sequence). Unmatched junction bases numbered 6, after V lost 4 bases and J lost 7 bases. CDR3 in amino acids: CASSTRQGGEKLFF. The CDR3 region has the DNA TGTGCCAGTAGTACCAGACAGGGAGGTGAAAAACTGTTTTTT. Full variable domain (missing parts from reference TRBV19 and TRBJ1-4): DGGITQSPKYLFRKEGQNVTLSCEQNLNHDAMYWYRQDPGQGLRLIYYSQIVNDFQKGDIAEGYSVSREKKESFPLTVTSAQKNPTAFYLCASSTRQGGEKLFFGSGTQLSVL.

The chain is built from TRBV6-2 or TRBV6-3 and TRBJ2-4, with 10 positions matching TRBD1. The CDR3 is made up of 16 amino acids. Germline assignment: CDR1 MNHEY and CDR2 SVGEGT. Losses at the gene ends were 6 bases for V and 7 bases for J; bases not matched to a gene: 12. CDR3 residues: CASSGMRQGADNIQYF. The CDR3 DNA reads as TGTGCCAGCAGCGGGATGCGACAGGGGGCAGATAACATTCAGTACTTC.

The chain combines TRBV30 with TRBJ2-3; 7 bases map to TRBD2. The CDR3 loop spans 17 amino acids. Looked up from germline, CDR1 is GTSNPN and CDR2 is SVGIG (reference sequence). V dropped 3 bases and J dropped 0; count of bases not matched to a gene: 12. CDR3 region: CAWSLTGGSGSTDTQYF. CDR3 nucleotide sequence: TGTGCCTGGAGCCTTACCGGGGGTAGCGGGAGCACAGATACGCAGTATTTT.

The chain couples TRBV28 to TRBJ2-6; weak D call: TRBD2 (5 bases). V lost 3 bases and J 4 bases, leaving 13 bases between the germline ends. Germline values: CDR1 MDHEN, CDR2 SYDVKM. The CDR3 is 16 amino acids. This chain's CDR3 is CASSFTRAAGANVLTF. The CDR3 region has the DNA TGTGCCAGCAGTTTTACACGAGCGGCGGGGGCCAACGTCCTGACTTTC.

This clone was observed a few times. This chain connects TRBV6-4 to TRBJ1-1, with D perhaps TRBD1 (5 bases). Deletions cut 10 bases from V and 4 bases from J, with 22 bases between. CDR3 length: 15 amino acids. The germline CDR1 and CDR2 sequences are MRHNA and SNTAGT. In nucleotides, the CDR3 is TGTGCCACCAAGACGTCGGGGGTATCTGGCACTGAAGCTTTCTTT. Amino acid sequence: CATKTSGVSGTEAFF.

V and J are TRBV27 and TRBJ1-5, with D tentatively TRBD1 (6 bases). Deletions cut 7 bases from V and 2 bases from J, with 15 bases between. CDR1 is MNHEY and CDR2 is SMNVEV in the germline V gene (reference sequence). This CDR3 is built from 15 residues. CDR3 coding DNA: TGTGCCAGCAACAGGGCGGACGCGGGCAATCAGCCCCAGCATTTT. Residues: CASNRADAGNQPQHF.

The rearrangement joins TRBV5-8 to TRBJ2-7, with 10 positions matching TRBD2. V lost 4 bases, J lost 2 bases, and 6 bases stayed unmatched. The CDR3 contains 15 residues. Germline loops: CDR1 SGHTS, CDR2 YDEGEE. Here the CDR3 reads CASSIITSGTYEQYF. For the CDR3, the DNA is TGTGCCAGCAGCATTATCACTAGCGGGACCTACGAGCAGTACTTC. The full variable domain, in which reference TRBV5-8 and TRBJ2-7 provide the parts outside the CDR3, is EAGVTQSPTHLIKTRGQQATLRCSPISGHTSVYWYQQALGLGLQFLLWYDEGEERNRGNFPPRFSGRQFPNYSSELNVNALELEDSALYLCASSIITSGTYEQYFGPGTRLTVT.